A selection of T cell receptor beta chains follows, all from one sample in a study of T-cell memory formation after mild COVID-19. TCRdb ran MiXCR on the 5' RACE reads and lists one entry per CDR3 protein. Here the sample spans around 320,000 distinct CDR3 sequences, roughly a fifth being singletons. The source material was PBMCs or a T cell subset sorted from them (not recorded which). Receptors originate from a man between 18 and 29 years old who had mild COVID-19 (a few samples of this study predate the infection). Cell type and time point are not known. Both conserved end residues are part of each CDR3. The D gene is left open where the match is weak. Not all rows give a size; the values are once, few, many and, for expanded clones, a class.

v_gene	j_gene	abundance	d_gene	CDR3aa	CDR3nt
TRBV10-2	TRBJ2-3	many	TRBD2	CASSDLGLAGPSTDTQYF	TGCGCCAGCAGTGACCTGGGACTAGCGGGGCCTAGCACAGATACGCAGTATTTT
TRBV7-6	TRBJ2-1	-	-	CASSLVAPPGNEKFF	TGTGCCAGCAGCTTAGTGGCACCCCCCGGGAATGAGAAGTTCTTC
TRBV7-3	TRBJ2-1	few	-	CASSLTSSNEQFF	TGTGCCAGCAGCTTAACTAGCAGCAATGAGCAGTTCTTC
TRBV4-2	TRBJ1-4	-	-	CASSQAPADLFEKLFF	TGTGCCAGCAGCCAAGCCCCGGCAGACCTCTTTGAAAAACTGTTTTTT
TRBV12-3/TRBV12-4	TRBJ1-2	-	TRBD1	CASSLGGQGIHGYTF	TGTGCCAGCAGTTTAGGGGGACAGGGAATCCATGGCTACACCTTC
TRBV7-9	TRBJ2-5	many	-	CASSWQETQYF	TGTGCCAGCAGCTGGCAAGAGACCCAGTACTTC
TRBV9	TRBJ1-2	few	-	CASSSQTALDYGYTF	TGTGCCAGCAGCTCCCAGACAGCGTTAGATTATGGCTACACCTTC
TRBV6-6	TRBJ2-7	few	-	CASSYSGTEQYF	TGTGCCAGCAGTTACTCAGGCACCGAGCAGTACTTC
TRBV20-1	TRBJ1-1	many	-	CSARDLMNTEAFF	TGCAGTGCTAGAGATTTGATGAACACTGAAGCTTTCTTT
TRBV24-1	TRBJ2-3	few	-	CATRGPGAADTQYF	TGTGCCACCAGGGGACCCGGGGCGGCAGATACGCAGTATTTT
TRBV20-1	TRBJ1-3	-	-	CSAYTGLPGNTIYF	TGCAGTGCCTATACAGGGCTCCCTGGAAACACCATATATTTT
TRBV19	TRBJ1-6	few	-	CASSIRWTAPKSPLHF	TGTGCCAGTAGTATTAGGTGGACAGCTCCGAAGTCACCCCTCCACTTT
TRBV7-3	TRBJ2-3	-	-	CASSPTGDTDTQYF	TGTGCCAGCAGCCCGACAGGAGACACAGATACGCAGTATTTT
TRBV6-5	TRBJ1-5	few	-	CASSYSAYSNQPQHF	TGTGCCAGCAGTTACAGCGCTTATAGCAATCAGCCCCAGCATTTT
TRBV12-3/TRBV12-4	TRBJ2-3	few	TRBD2	CASSLSSGGPFSTDTQYF	TGTGCCAGCAGTTTATCGAGCGGGGGTCCCTTTAGCACAGATACGCAGTATTTT
TRBV27	TRBJ1-1	few	-	CASRSSPGRENTEAFF	TGTGCCAGCAGAAGTTCACCGGGACGAGAGAACACTGAAGCTTTCTTT
TRBV5-1	TRBJ1-4	few	-	CASSFHGVDEKLFF	TGCGCCAGCAGCTTTCACGGGGTAGATGAAAAACTGTTTTTT
TRBV7-2	TRBJ2-1	few	-	CASSQPDWALGVSYNEQFF	TGTGCCAGCAGCCAACCCGATTGGGCCCTTGGTGTTTCCTACAATGAGCAGTTCTTC
TRBV7-6	TRBJ2-5	-	-	CASSPYDTGRETQYF	TGTGCCAGCAGCCCATACGACACTGGTCGGGAGACCCAGTACTTC
TRBV4-2	TRBJ2-7	-	-	CASSQEGRGAYEQYF	TGTGCCAGCAGCCAAGAGGGGAGGGGGGCCTACGAGCAGTACTTC
TRBV6-5	TRBJ1-6	-	TRBD1	CASIDRGSSYNSPLHF	TGTGCCAGCATCGACAGGGGGAGCTCCTATAATTCACCCCTCCACTTT
TRBV20-1	TRBJ2-4	-	-	CSASPRADIQYF	TGCAGTGCTAGCCCCAGGGCGGACATTCAGTACTTC
TRBV7-2	TRBJ2-5	few	-	CASSSGPSSRTQYF	TGTGCCAGCAGCTCCGGCCCATCGTCCCGGACCCAGTACTTC
TRBV5-1	TRBJ2-5	-	-	CASSPPSGETQYF	TGCGCCAGCAGCCCTCCCTCGGGAGAGACCCAGTACTTC
TRBV5-1	TRBJ2-5	few	TRBD1	CASSLRDRGRALDVTQYF	TGCGCCAGCAGCCTCCGGGACAGGGGGCGAGCCCTAGATGTGACCCAGTACTTC
TRBV4-1	TRBJ2-3	-	TRBD1	CASSQVGQGTDTQYF	TGCGCCAGCAGCCAAGTGGGACAGGGGACAGATACGCAGTATTTT
TRBV20-1	TRBJ2-5	-	TRBD2	CSARDYQETQYF	TGCAGTGCTCGGGACTATCAAGAGACCCAGTACTTC
TRBV20-1	TRBJ2-7	few	TRBD1	CSAAPGQSSYEQYF	TGCAGTGCTGCCCCGGGACAGAGCTCCTACGAGCAGTACTTC
TRBV20-1	TRBJ2-1	-	-	CSARGGRGTYNEQFF	TGCAGTGCTAGAGGTGGCAGGGGAACCTACAATGAGCAGTTCTTC
TRBV20-1	TRBJ1-2	-	TRBD1	CSAQQTGTYGYTF	TGCAGTGCTCAACAGACAGGGACCTATGGCTACACCTTC
TRBV5-1	TRBJ2-5	-	-	CASSLGGIQETQYF	TGCGCCAGCAGCTTGGGAGGAATCCAAGAGACCCAGTACTTC
TRBV6-6	TRBJ1-6	many	TRBD1	CASSQDRGINSPLHF	TGTGCCAGCAGTCAAGACAGGGGAATCAATTCACCCCTCCACTTT
TRBV20-1	TRBJ1-5	-	-	CSARGPPGQPQHF	TGCAGTGCTAGAGGGCCCCCGGGTCAGCCCCAGCATTTT
TRBV7-9	TRBJ1-5	-	-	CASSATGQPQHF	TGTGCCAGCAGCGCGACAGGACAGCCCCAGCATTTT
TRBV20-1	TRBJ1-2	-	-	CSASAATGYGYTF	TGCAGTGCTAGTGCCGCAACCGGCTATGGCTACACCTTC
TRBV3-1	TRBJ2-5	few	-	CASSQDSSTSQETQYF	TGTGCCAGCAGCCAAGATTCTTCGACTTCTCAAGAGACCCAGTACTTC